Presented here are 28 T cell receptor beta chains from one specimen sequenced in a study of T-cell reconstitution after alpha-beta-depleted transplantation in children. As it was prepared, the TCRbeta library received unique molecular identifiers. TCRdb itself ran the PCR reads through MiXCR, one entry per CDR3 protein. The repertoire holds hundreds of thousands of distinct CDR3 sequences, with 10% to 15% as singletons. The sequenced sample was PBMCs, mostly from graft donor cells, obtained 360 days after TCRalphabeta/CD19-depleted stem cell transplant. The source of these receptors is a male patient between 5 and 17 years old who had a stem cell transplant for acute myeloid leukemia, so the T cells may come from the graft donor.

This clonotype was seen only a few times. The chain joins TRBV20-1 to TRBJ1-4, with D possibly being TRBD1 (6 bases). The germline V and J ends were trimmed by 2 bases and 8 bases, with 15 bases remaining between them. The germline gives CDR1 DFQATT, CDR2 SNEGSKA (reference sequence). The CDR3 is 14 residues long. CDR3 DNA: TGCAGTGCTAGACGGCAGGGGCCAGGGGAAAAACTGTTTTTT. Translated: CSARRQGPGEKLFF.

This clonotype has just a few counts. V gene TRBV20-1 combines with J gene TRBJ2-7, with TRBD2 identical over 7 bases. V shed 1 base, J shed 0 bases, and the junction held 6 bases outside the gene matches. This CDR3 is 15 amino acids long. Germline CDR1 reads DFQATT; CDR2 reads SNEGSKA (reference sequence). CDR3: CSARGPSGGSYEQYF. CDR3 coding DNA: TGCAGTGCTAGAGGCCCCTCGGGGGGCTCCTACGAGCAGTACTTC.

This clonotype was picked up a small number of times. The CDR3 here is CASRPGQLAGETLEQFF. CDR3 DNA sequence: TGTGCCAGCAGGCCGGGCCAGCTAGCGGGAGAAACGCTTGAGCAGTTCTTC. The V gene is TRBV5-5, the J gene TRBJ2-1; TRBD2 aligns across 10 bases. CDR1 and CDR2 (germline): SGHKS, YYEKEE (reference sequence). Unmatched junction bases numbered 17, after V lost 5 bases and J lost 9 bases. The CDR3 spans 17 residues.

This clonotype was counted a few times. The chain uses TRBV7-2 and TRBJ2-1, with D possibly being TRBD2 (6 bases). From germline, CDR1 is SGHTA and CDR2 FQGNSA. This CDR3 region has 16 residues. Trimming cost V 5 bases and J 0 bases, with 14 bases left between them. The CDR3 nucleotides read TGTGCCAGCAGCCCACGACGCGGGGTCTCCTACAATGAGCAGTTCTTC. Translated: CASSPRRGVSYNEQFF. The full variable domain, its missing parts supplied by reference TRBV7-2 and TRBJ2-1, is GAGVSQSPSNKVTEKGKDVELRCDPISGHTALYWYRQSLGQGLEFLIYFQGNSAPDKSGLPSDRFSAERTGGSVSTLTIQRTQQEDSAVYLCASSPRRGVSYNEQFFGPGTRLTVL.

This clonotype was observed a handful of times. The rearrangement links TRBV13 to TRBJ2-3; 9 bases align to TRBD2. This CDR3 region has 17 residues. V lost 5 bases, J lost 6 bases, and 15 bases stayed unmatched. The germline CDR1 and CDR2 sequences are PRHDT and FYEKMQ (reference sequence). CDR3 nucleotide sequence: TGTGCCAGCAGCCCTTTTGGTGGGACTAGCCCCATTGATACGCAGTATTTT. It codes for CASSPFGGTSPIDTQYF.

This sequence joins TRBV29-1 and TRBJ1-1; TRBD1 might be the D (6 bases). The germline gives CDR1 SQVTM, CDR2 ANQGSEA. This CDR3 spans 12 amino acids. V was shortened by 7 bases and J by 1 base, with 10 bases between the two germline ends. The CDR3 sequence is CSAPGQNTEAFF. The CDR3 region has the DNA TGCAGCGCTCCGGGACAGAACACTGAAGCTTTCTTT.

Only a few counts were recorded for this clonotype. In nucleotides, the CDR3 is TGCAGTGCTGTCCCGGGACTAGGGGGCTACGAGCAGTACTTC. This gives the protein CSAVPGLGGYEQYF. The rearrangement links TRBV20-1 to TRBJ2-7, with TRBD2 identical over 8 bases. The junction had 9 bases not matched to a gene; V was cut back by 5 bases and J by 3 bases. The CDR3 totals 14 residues. Germline CDR1 is DFQATT and CDR2 is SNEGSKA (reference sequence).

The chain combines TRBV11-2 with TRBJ2-3; D ambiguous. Germline-derived CDR1 and CDR2 are SGHAT and FQNNGV. Deletions cut 2 bases from V and 2 bases from J, with 14 bases between. This CDR3 is built from 16 residues. Here the CDR3 reads CASSLLVGSSTDTQYF. The CDR3 DNA follows: TGTGCCAGCAGCTTACTGGTGGGATCATCCACAGATACGCAGTATTTT.

This clonotype was seen many times. This chain connects TRBV24-1 to TRBJ2-1; D is ambiguous. Germline V gene data show CDR1 as KGHDR and CDR2 as SFDVKD. This CDR3 has 12 amino acids. Trimming took 5 bases from V and 9 from J, leaving 10 bases between them. CDR3 in amino acids: CATSARTPEQFF. The DNA for the CDR3 is TGTGCCACCAGTGCCAGGACCCCTGAGCAGTTCTTC.

This sequence joins TRBV12-3 or TRBV12-4 and TRBJ1-4; no clear D. The V end was cut by 7 bases, the J end by 4 bases, with 7 bases between. The CDR3 extends over 12 amino acids. This chain's CDR3 is CASTRDNEKLFF. The CDR3 coding sequence is TGTGCCAGCACCAGAGATAATGAAAAACTGTTTTTT.

The genes are TRBV7-3 and TRBJ2-1, with 9 bases lining up with TRBD2. J was trimmed by 0 bases and V by 5 bases; bases with no gene match: 11. There are 18 residues in the CDR3. Germline V gene sequence: CDR1 SGHTA, CDR2 FQGTGA. As DNA, the CDR3 is TGTGCCAGCAGCGACCTAACTAGCGGGCTATCCTCCTACAATGAGCAGTTCTTC. This gives the protein CASSDLTSGLSSYNEQFF.

The J gene is TRBJ2-5, the V gene TRBV14, with 8 bases matching TRBD1. The CDR3 has 14 amino acids. Germline V CDR1 and CDR2: SGHDN, FVKESK. The J segment lost 5 bases and the V segment lost 4 bases, leaving 6 bases of the junction unmatched. The CDR3 nucleotides read TGTGCCAGCAGCCGAAGGACAGGGTGGGAGACCCAGTACTTC. Its translation is CASSRRTGWETQYF.

This clonotype was found a few times. The V and J genes are TRBV5-1 and TRBJ2-5, with 7 bases that match TRBD2. After removal of 1 base from V and 4 bases from J, the junction contained 7 bases not matched to a gene. The germline gives CDR1 SGHRS, CDR2 YFSETQ. This CDR3 contains 15 residues. This CDR3 reads CASSLLGLVGETQYF. In DNA form, the CDR3 reads TGCGCCAGCAGCTTGTTAGGACTAGTAGGAGAGACCCAGTACTTC.

V and J are TRBV10-2 and TRBJ2-7, with 7 bases fitting TRBD2. The CDR3 is 12 residues long. Germline V gives CDR1 WSHSY, CDR2 SAAADI. V lost 3 bases to trimming and J lost 8 bases; unmatched junction nucleotides: 4. The CDR3: CASSDGSGQQYF. The DNA of the CDR3 is TGCGCCAGCAGTGATGGTAGCGGGCAGCAGTACTTC.

This clonotype was counted between two and nine times. CDR3 nucleotides: TGTGCCATCAGTCGGACAGGGGAAGGGTACCAAGAGACCCAGTACTTC. Protein product: CAISRTGEGYQETQYF. This chain uses TRBV10-3 with TRBJ2-5, with 9 bases matching TRBD1. The V gene end was trimmed by 5 bases and the J gene end by 0 bases; junction bases not matched to a gene: 7. The CDR3 loop spans 16 amino acids. Germline CDR1 and CDR2: ENHRY and SYGVKD.

For the CDR3, the DNA is TGTGCCATACAGGATTTTCGGTACAATGAGCAGTTCTTC. This sequence encodes CAIQDFRYNEQFF. The chain combines TRBV10-3 with TRBJ2-1; perhaps TRBD1 as D (5 bases). The germline V and J ends were trimmed by 9 bases and 4 bases, with 13 bases remaining between them. Germline CDR1 reads ENHRY; CDR2 reads SYGVKD. This CDR3 has 13 amino acids.

The gene calls are TRBV30 and TRBJ2-3, with 9 bases aligning to TRBD2. Germline CDR1 reads GTSNPN; CDR2 reads SVGIG (reference sequence). The junction had 3 bases not matched to a gene; V was cut back by 0 bases and J by 2 bases. The CDR3 runs 15 residues. The CDR3 DNA reads as TGTGCCTGGAGTGTGGCTAGCGGGATCACAGATACGCAGTATTTT. This encodes CAWSVASGITDTQYF.

The J gene is TRBJ1-2, the V gene TRBV7-3, with D unresolved. This CDR3 region has 15 residues. Trimming pared 5 bases from V and 4 bases from J, leaving 17 bases between. The V gene's germline CDR1 is SGHTA and CDR2 FQGTGA. The CDR3 sequence: CASSPGGSVSYGYTF. The CDR3 coding sequence is TGTGCCAGCAGCCCCGGAGGAAGTGTGTCCTATGGCTACACCTTC.

This clonotype was seen only a few times. The rearrangement joins TRBV5-1 to TRBJ2-7, with TRBD1 identical over 12 bases. The CDR3 loop spans 17 amino acids. J lost 5 bases, V lost 0 bases, and 9 bases had no gene match. Per germline, CDR1 SGHRS and CDR2 YFSETQ. The DNA of the CDR3 is TGCGCCAGCAGCTTGGTTCGGCAGGGACAGGGGGCCGACGAGCAGTACTTC. Translated, it gives CASSLVRQGQGADEQYF.

The table lists this clonotype with many counts. The chain links TRBV20-1 to TRBJ2-7, with 7 positions matching TRBD1. Germline CDR1 is DFQATT and CDR2 is SNEGSKA (reference sequence). V was clipped by 1 base and J by 2 bases; unmatched bases: 5. The CDR3 extends over 14 amino acids. This CDR3 is CSARVTGNTYEQYF. The DNA for the CDR3 is TGCAGTGCTAGAGTGACAGGGAATACCTACGAGCAGTACTTC.

This clonotype came up a few times. The DNA for the CDR3 is TGCGCCAGCAGCCCGTGGGCTAGCGGACGTCACTACGAGCAGTACTTC. It specifies CASSPWASGRHYEQYF. The rearrangement joins TRBV5-1 to TRBJ2-7; 7 bases align to TRBD2. CDR1 SGHRS and CDR2 YFSETQ come from the germline V gene. The CDR3 contains 16 residues. With 4 bases clipped from V and 3 bases from J, the junction kept 13 bases outside the gene matches.

This chain joins TRBV20-1 and TRBJ2-4, with D hard to call. The CDR3 sequence is 10 residues long. The V gene lost 6 bases and the J gene lost 9 bases, with 9 bases spanning the gap. The germline CDR1 and CDR2 sequences are DFQATT and SNEGSKA (reference sequence). The CDR3 nucleotides are TGCAGTGCATCAGGAGCCATTCAGTACTTC. Protein: CSASGAIQYF.

V usage is TRBV7-9 and J usage is TRBJ2-1; D ambiguous. The CDR3 runs to 11 residues. The germline V gene encodes CDR1 SEHNR and CDR2 FQNEAQ (reference sequence). The V end was cut by 6 bases, the J end by 7 bases, with 7 bases between. CDR3: CASRVGNEQFF. As DNA, the CDR3 is TGTGCCAGCAGGGTGGGGAATGAGCAGTTCTTC.

V is TRBV5-1 and J is TRBJ1-1, with no clear D. V lost 1 base to trimming and J lost 5 bases, with 15 bases between them. Germline V gene sequence: CDR1 SGHRS, CDR2 YFSETQ. This CDR3 spans 15 amino acids. The DNA of the CDR3 is TGCGCCAGCAGCTTGCTAGCGGGTGAGAAGACTGAAGCTTTCTTT. Translation: CASSLLAGEKTEAFF.

This clonotype appeared a few times. The CDR3 DNA sequence: TGTGCCAGCAGCGCGGGACTAGCGGGCCCACGATGGAGCACAGATACGCAGTATTTT. This codes for CASSAGLAGPRWSTDTQYF. This rearrangement joins TRBV7-3 to TRBJ2-3, with 12 bases matching TRBD2. The germline CDR1 and CDR2 sequences are SGHTA and FQGTGA. The V and J ends lost 5 bases and 0 bases, in that order; junction bases with no gene match: 12. The CDR3 is 19 residues long. Using reference TRBV7-3 and TRBJ2-3 for the parts outside the CDR3, the full variable domain is GAGVSQTPSNKVTEKGKYVELRCDPISGHTALYWYRQSLGQGPEFLIYFQGTGAADDSGLPNDRFFAVRPEGSVSTLKIQRTERGDSAVYLCASSAGLAGPRWSTDTQYFGPGTRLTVL.

The chain couples TRBV4-3 to TRBJ2-1; D not certain. V lost 4 bases to trimming and J lost 6 bases, with 10 bases between them. The CDR3 totals 13 residues. Germline V CDR1 and CDR2: LGHNA, YSLEER. The CDR3 region has the DNA TGCGCCAGCAGCCCGACTCGCATCAATGAGCAGTTCTTC. Its translation is CASSPTRINEQFF.

This clonotype occurred a few times. The V gene is TRBV20-1, the J gene TRBJ2-3; 10 bases match TRBD2. V shed 4 bases and J 0 bases; nucleotides not matched to a gene: 13. This CDR3 region has 18 residues. CDR1 is DFQATT and CDR2 is SNEGSKA in the germline V gene (reference sequence). In DNA, the CDR3 is TGCAGTGCTACCCCGCCTAGCGGGGGACTATCTAGCACAGATACGCAGTATTTT. The encoded protein is CSATPPSGGLSSTDTQYF.

The CDR3 nucleotides read TGTGCCAGCAGTTCGCCTCCGGGACTAGCAGGATCCTACGACAATGAGCAGTTCTTC. This sequence encodes CASSSPPGLAGSYDNEQFF. This chain joins TRBV12-3 or TRBV12-4 and TRBJ2-1; TRBD2 aligns across 9 bases. The trim removed 4 bases at V and 5 bases at J, leaving 18 bases unmatched. The CDR3 runs 19 residues.